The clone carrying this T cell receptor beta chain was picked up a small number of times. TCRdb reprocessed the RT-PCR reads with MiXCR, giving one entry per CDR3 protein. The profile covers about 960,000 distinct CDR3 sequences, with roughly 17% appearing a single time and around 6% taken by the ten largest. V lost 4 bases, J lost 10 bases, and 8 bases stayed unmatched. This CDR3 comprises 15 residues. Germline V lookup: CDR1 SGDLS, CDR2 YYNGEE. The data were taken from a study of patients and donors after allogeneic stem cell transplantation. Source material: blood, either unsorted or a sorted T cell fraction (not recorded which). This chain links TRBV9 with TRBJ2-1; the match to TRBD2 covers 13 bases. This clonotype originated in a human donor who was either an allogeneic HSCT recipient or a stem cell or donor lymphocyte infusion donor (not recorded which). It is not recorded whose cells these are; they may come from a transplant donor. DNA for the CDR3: TGTGCCAGCAGCCCCACGGGACTAGCGGGATCGGAGCAGTTCTTC. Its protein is CASSPTGLAGSEQFF.